The 27 T cell receptor beta chains below were found in one sample sequenced in a study of preoperative IRX-2 immunotherapy in early breast cancer. The treatment: preoperative locoregional IRX-2 cytokine immunotherapy. Assay: immunoSEQ multiplex PCR; the TCRdb copy retains only in-frame clones and omits some. This sample has 35,000 to 45,000 clones; about 72% occur once, and the top ten carry over 1%. This material consisted of tumor tissue, taken after IRX-2 immunotherapy. Receptors originate from a human donor with breast cancer.

V is TRBV29-1 and J is TRBJ2-5; D gene uncertain. From germline, CDR1 is SQVTM and CDR2 ANQGSEA. The CDR3 is 14 amino acids. The V gene lost 4 bases and the J gene lost 2 bases, with 14 bases spanning the gap. CDR3 residues: CSVGAGGRQETQYF. The CDR3 DNA is TGCAGCGTTGGGGCAGGCGGCAGGCAAGAGACCCAGTACTTC.

The J gene is TRBJ2-6, the V gene TRBV15; D remains unclear. This CDR3 has 16 amino acids. V was clipped by 0 bases and J by 2 bases, with 8 bases between them. Per the germline V gene, CDR1 is LNHNV and CDR2 is YYDKDF (reference sequence). The CDR3 bases are TGTGCCACCAGCAGAGATCACTCGGCTGGGGCCAACGTCCTGACTTTC. It translates to CATSRDHSAGANVLTF.

In nucleotides, the CDR3 is TGCGCCAGCAGCTTCTGGGGTAATGTGGACGAGCAGTACTTC. It specifies CASSFWGNVDEQYF. The chain carries TRBV5-1 and TRBJ2-7; no clear D. Trimming took 2 bases from V and 5 from J, leaving 14 bases between them. The CDR3 loop spans 14 amino acids. Germline-derived CDR1 and CDR2 are SGHRS and YFSETQ.

The chain has TRBV11-3 and TRBJ2-3, with D unclear. Germline V lookup: CDR1 SGHNT, CDR2 YENEEA. V was clipped by 5 bases and J by 2 bases, with 11 bases between them. The length of the CDR3 is 14 residues. CDR3 bases: TGTGCCAGCAGCCCCTCCAGTACCACAGATACGCAGTATTTT. It translates to CASSPSSTTDTQYF.

V and J are TRBV5-1 and TRBJ2-1; no reliable D call. CDR1 and CDR2 (germline): SGHRS, YFSETQ. Trimming left V 0 bases short and J 7 bases short, with 17 bases between. CDR3 length: 16 amino acids. The CDR3 spells CASSLARALTLNEQFF. The CDR3 nucleotides read TGCGCCAGCAGCTTGGCCAGAGCCCTAACGCTAAATGAGCAGTTCTTC.

This clone came up a few times. Here the CDR3 DNA reads TGTGCCAGCAGAACTACACGGGACTACCACAGGGTTTACACCGGGGAGCTGTTTTTT. This sequence encodes CASRTTRDYHRVYTGELFF. The chain is built from TRBV6-8 and TRBJ2-2, with D maybe TRBD2 (7 bases). This CDR3 has 19 residues. Germline assignment: CDR1 MNHGY and CDR2 SAAAGT. The V and J ends lost 6 bases and 3 bases respectively, with 26 bases between them.

The chain carries TRBV19 and TRBJ2-2; maybe TRBD2 (5 bases). Trimming left V 6 bases short and J 7 bases short, with 9 bases between. Germline loops: CDR1 LNHDA, CDR2 SQIVND (reference sequence). The CDR3 contains 12 residues. CDR3 amino acids: CASSPDYGELFF. CDR3 in DNA: TGTGCCAGTAGCCCCGACTACGGGGAGCTGTTTTTT.

This clone was seen more than once but under ten times. The chain uses TRBV6-8 and TRBJ2-7, with 7 bases identical to TRBD2. Germline V gene lookup returns CDR1 MNHGY and CDR2 SAAAGT. J was trimmed by 3 bases and V by 11 bases; bases with no gene match: 7. The CDR3 covers 12 residues. This chain's CDR3 is CAASGGHYEQYF. The CDR3 region has the DNA TGTGCCGCTTCGGGAGGACACTACGAGCAGTACTTC.

As for this clone: A read error may produce the germline difference seen at one junction end. This chain uses TRBV5-1 with TRBJ1-5; 7 bases map to TRBD1. The V gene's germline CDR1 is SGHRS and CDR2 YFSETQ. CDR3 size: 15 residues. The CDR3 DNA reads as TGCGCTAGCAGCCCCAACACAGGGGAGAACCAGCCCCAGCATTTT. This codes for CASSPNTGENQPQHF.

The chain links TRBV5-1 to TRBJ2-6, with D unresolved. The CDR3 has 15 amino acids. The V end lost 4 bases, the J end lost 0 bases, and 8 bases lay between the germline ends. Germline CDR1 is SGHRS and CDR2 is YFSETQ. CDR3 bases: TGCGCCAGCAGCACGAGGAGCTCTGGGGCCAACGTCCTGACTTTC. The encoded protein is CASSTRSSGANVLTF.

CDR3 sequence: CASSLISGEQFF. The CDR3 DNA reads as TGTGCCAGCAGTTTAATCTCGGGAGAGCAGTTCTTC. J is TRBJ2-1 and V is TRBV22-1; TRBD2, the table's D call, lacks a check against the DNA. TRBV22-1 is designated a pseudogene. The CDR3 extends over 12 amino acids.

V is TRBV7-5 and J is TRBJ1-5. TRBV7-5 is termed a pseudogene. This CDR3 has 16 residues. The CDR3 DNA follows: TGTGCCAGCAGCTTGGAGCGGGGGACCAGGCATCAGCCCCAGCATTTT. Amino acids: CASSLERGTRHQPQHF.

The chain links TRBV30 to TRBJ2-2; D is ambiguous. CDR3 length equals 14 residues. V lost 1 base, J lost 4 bases, and 10 bases lay in between. The germline CDR1 and CDR2 sequences are GTSNPN and SVGIG (reference sequence). The CDR3: CAWSAGPRTGELFF. CDR3 bases: TGTGCCTGGAGTGCGGGCCCACGCACCGGGGAGCTGTTTTTT.

The chain links TRBV15 to TRBJ2-5; 10 positions match TRBD1. CDR1 and CDR2 (germline): LNHNV, YYDKDF (reference sequence). The CDR3 is 17 amino acids. V was clipped by 3 bases and J by 5 bases; unmatched bases: 12. The DNA of the CDR3 is TGTGCCACCAGCAGTCCCTCTCCCGGGGGACAGGGGGAGACCCAGTACTTC. This translates into CATSSPSPGGQGETQYF.

This sequence joins TRBV19 and TRBJ2-2, with 8 bases lining up with TRBD2. Germline lookup yields CDR1 LNHDA and CDR2 SQIVND (reference sequence). The CDR3 covers 16 residues. Germline trimming cut 3 bases from V and 7 bases from J; bases unmatched to any gene: 10. Here the CDR3 reads CASSIQAGEHSGELFF. The CDR3 DNA follows: TGTGCCAGTAGTATCCAAGCGGGAGAGCATAGCGGGGAGCTGTTTTTT.

The chain employs TRBV19 and TRBJ2-1; D remains unclear. The CDR3 consists of 11 residues. Germline V gene lookup returns CDR1 LNHDA and CDR2 SQIVND (reference sequence). Deletions cut 8 bases from V and 7 bases from J, with 9 bases between. The CDR3 here is CASPKGNEQFF. The CDR3 nucleotides read TGTGCCAGTCCCAAAGGTAATGAGCAGTTCTTC.

The genes are TRBV19 and TRBJ1-5; D perhaps matches TRBD1 (6 bases). The CDR3 covers 14 residues. Trimming stripped 11 bases from V and 11 bases from J, with 25 bases between. Per the germline V gene, CDR1 is LNHDA and CDR2 is SQIVND (reference sequence). The CDR3 sequence: CAASDGGPRGAQHF. The CDR3 region has the DNA TGTGCCGCTAGCGACGGGGGCCCTCGTGGAGCCCAGCATTTT.

The rearrangement links TRBV6-7 to TRBJ2-1; D possibly corresponds to TRBD2 (6 bases). TRBV6-7 carries the ORF label, with uncertain function. With 6 bases removed from V and 6 bases from J, the gap between germline ends came to 12 bases. This CDR3 has 13 amino acids. The CDR3: CASRRGLLNEQFF. The CDR3 nucleotides read TGTGCCAGCAGACGAGGACTACTCAATGAGCAGTTCTTC.

The CDR3 DNA follows: TGTGCCAGTAGTCCGGGGATCACTGAAGCTTTCTTT. Protein: CASSPGITEAFF. This sequence joins TRBV19 and TRBJ1-1, with D unclear. V was cut by 5 bases and J by 4 bases, with 8 bases left in between. The CDR3 has 12 amino acids. Germline CDR1 reads LNHDA; CDR2 reads SQIVND (reference sequence).

In its sample, this clone was seen a few times. The chain recombines TRBV19 with TRBJ2-1; possible D gene TRBD2, 6 bases. The V and J ends lost 5 bases and 8 bases respectively, with 19 bases between them. The CDR3 contains 15 residues. Germline assignment: CDR1 LNHDA and CDR2 SQIVND (reference sequence). CDR3 residues: CASSETAGRSDEQFF. CDR3 DNA sequence: TGTGCCAGTAGTGAAACGGCAGGGAGGTCAGATGAGCAGTTCTTC.

The chain is built from TRBV7-1 and TRBJ2-3; 8 nucleotides align to TRBD1. TRBV7-1 is identified as an open reading frame with a role that is uncertain. The trim removed 5 bases at V and 9 bases at J, leaving 7 bases unmatched. The CDR3 totals 13 residues. This CDR3 is CASSTGQGPTQYF. Written as DNA, the CDR3 is TGTGCCAGCAGCACCGGACAGGGTCCAACGCAGTATTTT.

This clone was counted between two and nine times. V and J are TRBV23-1 and TRBJ2-1; 13 nucleotides match TRBD2. TRBV23-1 is an open reading frame whose function is uncertain. This CDR3 has 16 residues. Losses at the gene ends were 6 bases for V and 8 bases for J; bases not matched to a gene: 10. The CDR3 coding sequence is TGCGCCAGCAGCCCCCCGCTGGGACTAGCGGGACATGAGCAGTTCTTC. It translates to CASSPPLGLAGHEQFF.

The table lists this clone with a few counts. The chain links TRBV7-7 to TRBJ2-7; TRBD1 matches at 9 bases. Per the germline V gene, CDR1 is SSHAT and CDR2 is FNYEAQ (reference sequence). V gave up 4 bases and J gave up 3 bases; unmatched junction bases: 4. There are 14 residues in the CDR3. In DNA, the CDR3 is TGTGCCAGCAGCTCGGGACAGGGCCTCTACGAGCAGTACTTC. Amino acid sequence: CASSSGQGLYEQYF.

The genes are TRBV11-3 and TRBJ2-7; 8 nucleotides line up with TRBD1. This CDR3 has 14 amino acids. The germline V gene encodes CDR1 SGHNT and CDR2 YENEEA. V lost 5 bases, J lost 2 bases, and 5 bases stayed unmatched. The DNA for the CDR3 is TGTGCCAGCAGCGTACAGGGGGGACCCTACGAGCAGTACTTC. This encodes CASSVQGGPYEQYF. Full variable domain (remainder filled in from reference TRBV11-3 and TRBJ2-7): EAGVVQSPRYKIIEKKQPVAFWCNPISGHNTLYWYLQNLGQGPELLIRYENEEAVDDSQLPKDRFSAERLKGVDSTLKIQPAELGDSAVYLCASSVQGGPYEQYFGPGTRLTVT.

Only a few counts were recorded for this clone. V and J are TRBV6-8 and TRBJ2-7; no clear D gene. The V gene's germline CDR1 is MNHGY and CDR2 SAAAGT. V lost 6 bases and J 1 base, leaving 13 bases between the germline ends. The CDR3 totals 14 residues. CDR3 amino acids: CASSPPGYSYEQYF. The CDR3 DNA sequence: TGTGCCAGCAGCCCGCCCGGATATTCCTACGAGCAGTACTTC.

The chain employs TRBV6-8 and TRBJ1-6, with 7 bases lining up with TRBD1. Losses at the gene ends were 8 bases for V and 11 bases for J; bases not matched to a gene: 15. The CDR3 is 15 amino acids. Looked up from germline, CDR1 is MNHGY and CDR2 is SAAAGT. The CDR3 region is CASYGIRRQGPPLHF. CDR3 DNA: TGTGCCAGCTACGGGATCCGAAGACAGGGCCCACCCCTCCACTTT.

V usage is TRBV7-4 and J usage is TRBJ2-1, with D possibly TRBD2 on 5 matching bases. Trimming removed 1 base at V and 6 bases at J, with 7 bases between. The germline gives CDR1 SGHVT, CDR2 SQSDAQ. The CDR3 is 13 residues long. CDR3 nucleotides: TGTGCCAGCAGCTTAGGGGAGAGCAATGAGCAGTTCTTC. Translation gives CASSLGESNEQFF.